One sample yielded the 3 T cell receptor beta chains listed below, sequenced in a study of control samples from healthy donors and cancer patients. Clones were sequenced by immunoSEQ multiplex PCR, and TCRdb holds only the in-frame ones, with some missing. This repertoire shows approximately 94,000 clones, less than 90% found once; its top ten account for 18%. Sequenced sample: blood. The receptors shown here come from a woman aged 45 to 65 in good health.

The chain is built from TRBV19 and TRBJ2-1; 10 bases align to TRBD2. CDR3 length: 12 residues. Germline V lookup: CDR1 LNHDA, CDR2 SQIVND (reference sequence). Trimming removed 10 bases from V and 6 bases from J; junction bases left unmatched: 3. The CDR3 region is CATSGSTNEQFF. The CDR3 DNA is TGTGCCACTAGCGGGAGTACCAATGAGCAGTTCTTC. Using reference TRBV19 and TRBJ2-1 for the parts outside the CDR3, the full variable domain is DGGITQSPKYLFRKEGQNVTLSCEQNLNHDAMYWYRQDPGQGLRLIYYSQIVNDFQKGDIAEGYSVSREKKESFPLTVTSAQKNPTAFYLCATSGSTNEQFFGPGTRLTVL.

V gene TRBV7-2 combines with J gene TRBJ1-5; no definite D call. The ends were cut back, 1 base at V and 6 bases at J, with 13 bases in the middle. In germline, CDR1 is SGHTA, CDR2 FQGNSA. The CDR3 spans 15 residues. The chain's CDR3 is CASSLVVAGGQPQHF. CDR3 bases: TGTGCCAGCAGCTTAGTGGTGGCAGGCGGTCAGCCCCAGCATTTT. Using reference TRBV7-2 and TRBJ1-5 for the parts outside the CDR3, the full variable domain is GAGVSQSPSNKVTEKGKDVELRCDPISGHTALYWYRQSLGQGLEFLIYFQGNSAPDKSGLPSDRFSAERTGGSVSTLTIQRTQQEDSAVYLCASSLVVAGGQPQHFGDGTRLSIL.

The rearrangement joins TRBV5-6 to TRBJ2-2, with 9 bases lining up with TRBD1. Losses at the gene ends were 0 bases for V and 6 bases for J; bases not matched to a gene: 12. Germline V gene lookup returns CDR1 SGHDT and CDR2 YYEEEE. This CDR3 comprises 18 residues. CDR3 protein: CASSLAFRTGAFAGELFF. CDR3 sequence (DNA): TGTGCCAGCAGCTTGGCGTTCAGGACAGGGGCTTTCGCCGGGGAGCTGTTTTTT. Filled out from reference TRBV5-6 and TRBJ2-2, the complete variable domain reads DAGVTQSPTHLIKTRGQQVTLRCSPKSGHDTVSWYQQALGQGPQFIFQYYEEEERQRGNFPDRFSGHQFPNYSSELNVNALLLGDSALYLCASSLAFRTGAFAGELFFGEGSRLTVL.